The 4 T cell receptor beta chains reported below all come from one sample, sequenced in a study of human T cells and chemical hapten exposure. The time point is: pre-sensitization, week 0. Treatment specified: therapeutic diphenylcyclopropenone sensitization with weekly scalp DPC. TCRdb re-called the RACE reads with MiXCR, one entry per CDR3 protein. The table lists more than 100,000 distinct CDR3 sequences, about 13% of them singletons. The sample in question was whole blood, obtained in connection with sensitization to the hapten diphenylcyclopropenone (DPC). These receptors originate from a woman aged 18-29 years with alopecia areata. Some clones in this sample may be carry-over from other donors' samples.

This clonotype has only a few counts. The rearrangement uses TRBV3-1 and TRBJ2-1; D remains unclear. The CDR3 consists of 14 residues. Trimming took 0 bases from V and 8 from J, leaving 11 bases between them. Germline V lookup: CDR1 LGHDT, CDR2 YNNKEL (reference sequence). CDR3 sequence reads: CASSQDYQSHEQFF. CDR3 bases: TGTGCCAGCAGCCAAGATTACCAGTCGCATGAGCAGTTCTTC.

This clonotype appeared a few times. The rearrangement links TRBV2 to TRBJ1-1; possibly TRBD1 for D (5 bases). Deletions cut 1 base from V and 1 base from J, with 7 bases between. CDR3 length: 14 amino acids. Germline CDR1 reads SNHLY; CDR2 reads FYNNEI. The CDR3: CASSEVRGNTEAFF. The CDR3 nucleotides read TGTGCCAGCAGTGAAGTGAGGGGGAACACTGAAGCTTTCTTT.

With respect to this clonotype: The junction does not match germline at one end; this may be a read error. The chain combines TRBV12-3 or TRBV12-4 with TRBJ1-3; 10 bases align to TRBD1. CDR3 length equals 16 residues. The CDR3: CTSSLRGTGAGNTIYF. The CDR3 nucleotides are TGTACCAGCAGTTTAAGGGGGACAGGGGCTGGAAACACCATATATTTT.

The chain combines TRBV7-6 with TRBJ2-2; 7 bases are a match to TRBD2. The junction had 4 bases not matched to a gene; V was cut back by 4 bases and J by 5 bases. The CDR3 sequence is 14 residues long. The germline CDR1 and CDR2 sequences are SGHVS and FNYEAQ. CDR3 loop: CASSSEAGTGELFF. For the CDR3, the DNA is TGTGCCAGCAGCTCCGAAGCGGGGACCGGGGAGCTGTTTTTT.